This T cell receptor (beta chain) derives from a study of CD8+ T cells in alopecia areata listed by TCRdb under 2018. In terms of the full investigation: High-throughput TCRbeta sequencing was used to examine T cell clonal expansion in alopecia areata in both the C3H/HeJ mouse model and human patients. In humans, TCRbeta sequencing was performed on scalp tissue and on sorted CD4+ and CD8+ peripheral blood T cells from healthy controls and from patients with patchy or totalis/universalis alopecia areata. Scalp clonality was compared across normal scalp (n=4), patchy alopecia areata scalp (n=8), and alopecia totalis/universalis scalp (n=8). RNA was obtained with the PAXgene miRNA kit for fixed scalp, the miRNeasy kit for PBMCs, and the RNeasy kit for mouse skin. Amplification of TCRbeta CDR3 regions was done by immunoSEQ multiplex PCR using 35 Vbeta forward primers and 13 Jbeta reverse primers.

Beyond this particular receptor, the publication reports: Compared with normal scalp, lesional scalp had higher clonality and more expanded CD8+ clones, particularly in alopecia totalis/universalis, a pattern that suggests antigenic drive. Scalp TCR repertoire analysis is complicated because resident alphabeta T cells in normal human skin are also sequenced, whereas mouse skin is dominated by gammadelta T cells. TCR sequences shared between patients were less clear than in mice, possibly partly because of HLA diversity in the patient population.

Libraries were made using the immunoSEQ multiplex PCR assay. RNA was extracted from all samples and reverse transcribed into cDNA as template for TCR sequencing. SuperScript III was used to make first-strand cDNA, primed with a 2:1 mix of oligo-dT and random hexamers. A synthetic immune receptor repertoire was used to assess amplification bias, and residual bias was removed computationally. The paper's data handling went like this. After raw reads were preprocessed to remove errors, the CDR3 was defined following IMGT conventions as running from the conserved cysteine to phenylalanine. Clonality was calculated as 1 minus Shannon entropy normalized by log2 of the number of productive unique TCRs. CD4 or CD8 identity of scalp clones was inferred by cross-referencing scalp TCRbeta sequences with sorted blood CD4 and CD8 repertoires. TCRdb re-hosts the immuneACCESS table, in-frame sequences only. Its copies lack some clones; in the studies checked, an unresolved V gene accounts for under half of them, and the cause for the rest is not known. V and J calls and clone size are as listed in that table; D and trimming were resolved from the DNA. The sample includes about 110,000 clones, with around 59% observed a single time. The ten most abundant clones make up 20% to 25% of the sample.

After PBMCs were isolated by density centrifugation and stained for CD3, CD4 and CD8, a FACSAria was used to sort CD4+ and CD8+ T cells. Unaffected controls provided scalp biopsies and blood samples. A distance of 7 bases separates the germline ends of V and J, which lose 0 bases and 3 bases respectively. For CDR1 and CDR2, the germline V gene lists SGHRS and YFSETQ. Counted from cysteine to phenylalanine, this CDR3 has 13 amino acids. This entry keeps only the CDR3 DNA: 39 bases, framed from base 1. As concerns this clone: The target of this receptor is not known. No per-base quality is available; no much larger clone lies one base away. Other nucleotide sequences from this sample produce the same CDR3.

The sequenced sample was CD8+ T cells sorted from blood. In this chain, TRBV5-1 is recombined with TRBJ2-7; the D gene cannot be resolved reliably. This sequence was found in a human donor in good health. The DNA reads TGCGCCAGCAGCTTGGTAGGGATCTACGAGCAGTACTTC. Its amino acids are CASSLVGIYEQYF.